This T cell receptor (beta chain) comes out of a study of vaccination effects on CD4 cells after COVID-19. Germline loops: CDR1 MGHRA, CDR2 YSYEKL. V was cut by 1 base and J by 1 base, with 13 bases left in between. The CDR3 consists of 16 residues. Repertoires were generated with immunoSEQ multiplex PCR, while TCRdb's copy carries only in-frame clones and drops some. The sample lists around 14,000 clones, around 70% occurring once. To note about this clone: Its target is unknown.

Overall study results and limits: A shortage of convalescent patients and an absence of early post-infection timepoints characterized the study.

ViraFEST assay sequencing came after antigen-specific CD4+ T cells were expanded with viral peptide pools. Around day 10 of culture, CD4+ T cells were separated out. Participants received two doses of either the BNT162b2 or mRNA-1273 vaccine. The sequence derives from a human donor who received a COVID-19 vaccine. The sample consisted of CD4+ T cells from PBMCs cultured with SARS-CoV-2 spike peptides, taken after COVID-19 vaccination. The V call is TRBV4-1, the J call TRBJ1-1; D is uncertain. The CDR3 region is CASSQGVHSSNTEAFF. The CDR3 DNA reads TGCGCCAGCAGCCAAGGTGTGCACAGCTCGAACACTGAAGCTTTCTTT.